A single sample is the source of the 6 T cell receptor beta chains below, sequenced in a study of naive and memory T cell subsets (dated 2017 in TCRdb). The study described a robust, sensitive protocol for amplifying, sequencing and analyzing TCRs, using 3' ligation of a UMI-containing oligonucleotide to TCR cDNA. The library was built by means of 5' RACE. Instrument on record: Illumina MiSeq. Four rounds of PCR, run with the SP2 primer together with nested alpha and beta constant region primers, were used to amplify the ligated cDNA. Using fastp trimming at Q25 and MiXCR clonotype assembly, TCRdb reanalyzed the public sequencing data and kept in-frame beta chains. Identical CDR3 protein sequences are pooled into one entry, listed with their most common genes and DNA. For this sample the table gives roughly 62,000 distinct CDR3 sequences, of which around 8% were detected only once. Of the sample, under 25% falls within the top ten clones.

The receptors were gathered from a female donor in good health.

The chain is built from TRBV28 and TRBJ2-7; D possibly corresponds to TRBD2 (6 bases). CDR1 is MDHEN, CDR2 SYDVKM, per germline. CDR3 length equals 15 residues. V was shortened by 7 bases and J by 4 bases, with 20 bases between the two germline ends. The CDR3 coding sequence is TGTGCCAGCAATCCCGGGGGAGCAGATTTTTACGAGCAGTACTTC. Translated, it gives CASNPGGADFYEQYF. Looking up the rest from reference TRBV28 and TRBJ2-7 gives the full variable domain: DVKVTQSSRYLVKRTGEKVFLECVQDMDHENMFWYRQDPGLGLRLIYFSYDVKMKEKGDIPEGYSVSREKKERFSLILESASTNQTSMYLCASNPGGADFYEQYFGPGTRLTVT.

The rearrangement links TRBV19 to TRBJ2-5; TRBD1 might be the D (5 bases). Trimming cost V 3 bases and J 2 bases, with 16 bases left between them. Germline CDR1 and CDR2: LNHDA and SQIVND (reference sequence). The CDR3 has 16 residues. CDR3 protein: CASSIITGQQQETQYF. CDR3 sequence (DNA): TGTGCCAGTAGTATTATCACAGGCCAGCAACAAGAGACCCAGTACTTC.

This clonotype was observed many times. This sequence joins TRBV6-5 and TRBJ1-1; D not resolved. Trimming pared 2 bases from V and 7 bases from J, leaving 11 bases between. Germline CDR1 reads MNHEY; CDR2 reads SVGAGI. The CDR3 has 13 residues. The CDR3 here is CASSYAGRNEAFF. CDR3 in DNA: TGTGCCAGCAGTTACGCGGGCCGGAATGAAGCTTTCTTT.

The table lists this clonotype with many counts. The chain is built from TRBV6-1 and TRBJ1-2; D remains unclear. CDR3 length equals 16 residues. Germline V CDR1 and CDR2: MNHNS, SASEGT. V was cut by 5 bases and J by 3 bases, with 19 bases left in between. The DNA of the CDR3 is TGTGCCAGCAGTCTCCGGGATAACCAGCCCTACTATGGCTACACCTTC. Translating gives CASSLRDNQPYYGYTF.

The chain employs TRBV18 and TRBJ1-1, with 7 bases that match TRBD1. V shed 0 bases and J 4 bases; nucleotides not matched to a gene: 11. Germline V gene lookup returns CDR1 KGHSH and CDR2 LQKENI. The CDR3 runs 17 residues. The CDR3 DNA follows: TGTGCCAGCTCACCACCCCAGGGGGGAAATACGGTCACTGAAGCTTTCTTT. It translates to CASSPPQGGNTVTEAFF.

The rearrangement uses TRBV29-1 and TRBJ2-1; 7 nucleotides match TRBD1. The CDR3 sequence is 11 residues long. The germline CDR1 and CDR2 sequences are SQVTM and ANQGSEA. The CDR3 coding sequence is TGCACCGGGACAGATCCCAATGAGCAGTTCTTC. Translated, it gives CTGTDPNEQFF.